This note documents a single T cell receptor beta chain sequence. Clones were read by immunoSEQ multiplex PCR, and TCRdb kept only the in-frame ones, dropping some. Among 2,000 or so clones listed, 90% were seen once. This sample is drawn from a study of tumor T cells in aggressive B-cell lymphoma. The CDR3 loop spans 15 amino acids. V shed 0 bases, J shed 5 bases, and the junction held 5 bases outside the gene matches. The germline CDR1 and CDR2 sequences are SGHDT and YYEEEE. The specimen was tumor tissue. This chain uses TRBV5-6 with TRBJ2-7, with 10 bases matching TRBD2. The sequence was collected from an adult with diffuse large B cell lymphoma. Here the CDR3 reads CASSLAGLAGDEQYF. CDR3 nucleotide sequence: TGTGCCAGCAGCTTGGCCGGGCTAGCGGGAGACGAGCAGTACTTC. The variable domain in full, completed from reference TRBV5-6 and TRBJ2-7, reads DAGVTQSPTHLIKTRGQQVTLRCSPKSGHDTVSWYQQALGQGPQFIFQYYEEEERQRGNFPDRFSGHQFPNYSSELNVNALLLGDSALYLCASSLAGLAGDEQYFGPGTRLTVT.